Below, 23 T cell receptor beta chains from the same sample are listed, as sequenced in a study of shared clonotypes between healthy human individuals. Assay: immunoSEQ multiplex PCR; the TCRdb copy retains only in-frame clones and omits some. The sample shows about 2.4 million clones, approximately 93% of them seen only once. The sample taken for sequencing was naive CD4+ T cells from PBMCs. The sample's subset: CD45RA+ positively selected. These receptors were collected from a man aged 18-30 years in good health. Some clones in this sample may be carry-over from other donors' samples.

This CDR3 reads CASSLVRTAANTGELFF. The DNA of the CDR3 is TGTGCCAGCAGCTTAGTTCGGACGGCTGCGAACACCGGGGAGCTGTTTTTT. The chain employs TRBV11-2 and TRBJ2-2; D gene ambiguous. Germline V gene lookup returns CDR1 SGHAT and CDR2 FQNNGV. The CDR3 extends over 17 amino acids. Trimming removed 1 base from V and 0 bases from J, with 12 bases in between. Supplemented by reference TRBV11-2 and TRBJ2-2, the full variable domain reads EAGVAQSPRYKIIEKRQSVAFWCNPISGHATLYWYQQILGQGPKLLIQFQNNGVVDDSQLPKDRFSAERLKGVDSTLKIQPAKLEDSAVYLCASSLVRTAANTGELFFGEGSRLTVL.

The V call is TRBV2, the J call TRBJ1-4; D might be TRBD1 (6 bases). The CDR3 runs 15 residues. CDR1 is SNHLY, CDR2 FYNNEI, per germline. Deletions cut 2 bases from V and 5 bases from J, with 12 bases between. CDR3 nucleotides: TGTGCCAGCAGTGAAAGGGCAGGGGCGAATGAAAAACTGTTTTTT. As protein: CASSERAGANEKLFF.

The CDR3 sequence: CATHRGSGANVLTF. The CDR3 nucleotides read TGTGCCACTCACAGGGGGTCTGGGGCCAACGTCCTGACTTTC. The chain uses TRBV28 and TRBJ2-6; 8 bases fit TRBD1. The CDR3 covers 14 residues. From germline, CDR1 is MDHEN and CDR2 SYDVKM. Trimming removed 10 bases from V and 1 base from J; junction bases left unmatched: 3.

The rearrangement links TRBV7-6 to TRBJ1-1, with D possibly being TRBD1 (6 bases). V shed 5 bases and J shed 10 bases, with 20 bases lying between them. CDR1 and CDR2 (germline): SGHVS, FNYEAQ. The CDR3 is made up of 14 amino acids. CDR3 protein: CASSLGGPPLGAFF. The DNA of the CDR3 is TGTGCCAGCAGCCTAGGGGGACCTCCTTTGGGAGCTTTCTTT.

Remarks on this clone: This sample includes further DNA sequences coding for the same CDR3. The chain carries TRBV18 and TRBJ1-1; D is ambiguous. Deletions cut 0 bases from V and 2 bases from J, with 4 bases between. This CDR3 contains 13 residues. Germline loops: CDR1 KGHSH, CDR2 LQKENI. In nucleotides, the CDR3 is TGTGCCAGCTCACCACCCGGCAACACTGAAGCTTTCTTT. Translating it yields CASSPPGNTEAFF.

V is TRBV9 and J is TRBJ2-5; 8 bases are a match to TRBD2. The CDR3 spans 15 residues. Unmatched junction bases numbered 7, after V lost 3 bases and J lost 3 bases. CDR1 SGDLS and CDR2 YYNGEE come from the germline V gene. The CDR3 is CASSAPGRGEETQYF. DNA for the CDR3: TGTGCCAGCAGCGCTCCCGGGAGGGGGGAAGAGACCCAGTACTTC.

This sequence joins TRBV5-4 and TRBJ2-5; D possibly matches TRBD1 or TRBD2 (6 bases each). The CDR3 is 15 amino acids. Per germline, CDR1 SGHNT and CDR2 YYREEE (reference sequence). Trimming took off 0 bases at V and 5 bases at J, with 14 bases between the two ends. For the CDR3, the DNA is TGTGCCAGCAGCTTGGGGGGGGCGCAGACGGAGACCCAGTACTTC. Its translation is CASSLGGAQTETQYF.

The chain uses TRBV6-1 and TRBJ2-7; 9 bases match TRBD1. Germline V gene data show CDR1 as MNHNS and CDR2 as SASEGT. This CDR3 region has 14 residues. The ends lost 6 bases at V and 4 bases at J; junction bases unmatched: 7. This chain's CDR3 is CASRQDRGGYEQYF. Written as DNA, the CDR3 is TGTGCCAGCAGACAAGACAGGGGGGGTTACGAGCAGTACTTC.

This clone was found once. The chain has TRBV10-3 and TRBJ2-7; D perhaps matches TRBD2 (5 bases). There are 15 residues in the CDR3. Trimming took off 5 bases at V and 6 bases at J, with 20 bases between the two ends. CDR1 is ENHRY and CDR2 is SYGVKD in the germline V gene. The chain's CDR3 is CAISPSWVASGEQYF. The CDR3 DNA follows: TGTGCCATCAGTCCGTCGTGGGTAGCGTCTGGCGAGCAGTACTTC.

V usage is TRBV29-1 and J usage is TRBJ1-5; D is possibly TRBD1 (5 bases). From germline, CDR1 is SQVTM and CDR2 ANQGSEA. V shed 5 bases and J shed 5 bases, with 10 bases lying between them. This CDR3 is built from 12 residues. Written as DNA, the CDR3 is TGCAGCGTTCAGGGCGGCGATCAGCCCCAGCATTTT. Translating it yields CSVQGGDQPQHF.

This chain uses TRBV18 with TRBJ2-7; D gene unclear. The CDR3 sequence is 16 residues long. The V gene's germline CDR1 is KGHSH and CDR2 LQKENI. V was clipped by 3 bases and J by 0 bases, with 15 bases between them. The CDR3 DNA reads as TGTGCCAGCTCACCTTTCATTGCAGCGAGCTCCTACGAGCAGTACTTC. Translation gives CASSPFIAASSYEQYF.

The chain is built from TRBV18 and TRBJ1-5; D unresolved. V lost 6 bases to trimming and J lost 7 bases, with 13 bases between them. The CDR3 is made up of 13 amino acids. CDR1 KGHSH and CDR2 LQKENI come from the germline V gene. The CDR3 nucleotides read TGTGCCAGCTCCTGGCGGTCAGGCCAGCCCCAGCATTTT. Its translation is CASSWRSGQPQHF.

This sequence joins TRBV7-2 and TRBJ2-7, with 13 bases identical to TRBD2. With V trimmed by 5 bases and J by 9 bases, 10 bases remained unmatched. CDR3 length equals 15 residues. The germline V gene has CDR1 SGHTA and CDR2 FQGNSA. In DNA, the CDR3 is TGTGCCAGCAGCCCCCGCCGGACTAGCGGGAGTTGGCAGTACTTC. It encodes CASSPRRTSGSWQYF.

As for this clone: Other nucleotide sequences in the sample specify the same CDR3. The V call is TRBV5-1, the J call TRBJ2-2, with D possibly TRBD2 on 6 matching bases. Germline assignment: CDR1 SGHRS and CDR2 YFSETQ. The CDR3 has 15 amino acids. The germline V and J ends were trimmed by 1 base and 2 bases, with 9 bases remaining between them. As DNA, the CDR3 is TGCGCCAGCAGCTTGTCCGGGAGCAACACCGGGGAGCTGTTTTTT. The encoded protein is CASSLSGSNTGELFF.

Regarding this clone: Within the sample, other DNA sequences also encode this same CDR3. The chain combines TRBV7-9 with TRBJ2-7; 9 bases align to TRBD1. Germline CDR1 reads SEHNR; CDR2 reads FQNEAQ (reference sequence). Trimming cost V 5 bases and J 4 bases; bases outside gene matches: 6. The CDR3 sequence is 14 residues long. The CDR3 region has the DNA TGTGCCAGCAGCCTCCGGGACAGGGCTTACGAGCAGTACTTC. Translated, it gives CASSLRDRAYEQYF.

The J gene is TRBJ1-2, the V gene TRBV4-2, with D perhaps matching TRBD1 (5 bases). Germline values: CDR1 LGHNA, CDR2 YNFKEQ. There are 14 residues in the CDR3. Trimming took 1 base from V and 3 from J, leaving 9 bases between them. CDR3 protein: CASSQAGADYGYTF. Written as DNA, the CDR3 is TGTGCCAGCAGCCAAGCCGGGGCCGACTATGGCTACACCTTC.

The chain couples TRBV6-5 to TRBJ1-1, with a tentative D call TRBD1 (5 bases). Germline values: CDR1 MNHEY, CDR2 SVGAGI. The CDR3 extends over 16 amino acids. Trimming removed 0 bases from V and 4 bases from J, with 15 bases in between. The CDR3 DNA sequence: TGTGCCAGCAGTTACTCGTGGACAAGCGACGCCACTGAAGCTTTCTTT. Translated: CASSYSWTSDATEAFF.

This chain joins TRBV11-3 and TRBJ2-5; D perhaps matches TRBD2 (7 bases). CDR1 SGHNT and CDR2 YENEEA come from the germline V gene. The germline V and J ends were trimmed by 5 bases and 7 bases, with 11 bases remaining between them. The CDR3 consists of 12 residues. This CDR3 reads CASSRGEGTQYF. The CDR3 region has the DNA TGTGCCAGCAGCAGGGGGGAGGGGACCCAGTACTTC.

This chain connects TRBV5-4 to TRBJ2-3, with D possibly TRBD1 on 6 matching bases. The germline V gene encodes CDR1 SGHNT and CDR2 YYREEE (reference sequence). The CDR3 contains 15 residues. V was cut by 0 bases and J by 3 bases, with 11 bases left in between. The chain's CDR3 is CASSLGAGDTDTQYF. CDR3 nucleotides: TGTGCCAGCAGCTTGGGAGCAGGGGATACAGATACGCAGTATTTT.

The J gene is TRBJ2-1, the V gene TRBV6-5; D is unresolved. The CDR3 loop spans 14 amino acids. The V and J ends lost 0 bases and 0 bases respectively, with 3 bases between them. CDR1 MNHEY and CDR2 SVGAGI come from the germline V gene. As DNA, the CDR3 is TGTGCCAGCAGTTACTCGTACTCCTACAATGAGCAGTTCTTC. Protein product: CASSYSYSYNEQFF.

The genes are TRBV28 and TRBJ1-1; D is undetermined. V dropped 10 bases and J dropped 6 bases, with 12 bases sitting between them. The germline V gene has CDR1 MDHEN and CDR2 SYDVKM. The CDR3 spans 11 residues. The CDR3 coding sequence is TGTGCCACTCGAGTCGTGGCTGAAGCTTTCTTT. It specifies CATRVVAEAFF.

This rearrangement joins TRBV6-1 to TRBJ2-7; 9 bases are a match to TRBD2. Germline CDR1 reads MNHNS; CDR2 reads SASEGT. The length of the CDR3 is 14 residues. The V and J ends lost 7 bases and 4 bases, in that order; junction bases with no gene match: 8. The CDR3 spells CASKWTSASYEQYF. The DNA of the CDR3 is TGTGCCAGCAAATGGACTAGCGCTTCATACGAGCAGTACTTC.

This rearrangement joins TRBV7-3 to TRBJ2-1; 9 bases align to TRBD2. The CDR3 is 15 residues long. The ends lost 0 bases at V and 9 bases at J; junction bases unmatched: 6. Germline CDR1 is SGHTA and CDR2 is FQGTGA. CDR3 nucleotide sequence: TGTGCCAGCAGCTTAACTGGGCTAGCGGGGACTGAGCAGTTCTTC. This gives the protein CASSLTGLAGTEQFF.